This T cell receptor (beta chain) originates from a study of Graves' ophthalmopathy and Graves' hyperthyroidism. For repertoire sequencing, the TCR beta CDR3 regions were amplified from RNA transcripts. A first-round RT-PCR used HTBI primers, followed by a second-round multiplex PCR. From the multiplex PCR reads, TCRdb called clonotypes with MiXCR, one entry per CDR3 protein. This sample has hundreds of thousands of distinct CDR3 sequences; over 20% occur once, and the top ten carry around 6.5%. The length of the CDR3 is 13 residues. Germline assignment: CDR1 LNHNV and CDR2 YYDKDF (reference sequence). V shed 1 base and J shed 5 bases, with 8 bases lying between them.

The receptor's source is a woman under 30 with stable Graves' hyperthyroidism. Some clones in this sample may be carry-over from other donors' samples. The sequencing sample was made of peripheral blood. The J gene is TRBJ2-5, the V gene TRBV15; the D gene is possibly TRBD1 (6 bases). The CDR3 here is CATSRGRGETQYF. CDR3 in DNA: TGTGCCACCAGCAGAGGAAGGGGGGAGACCCAGTACTTC.